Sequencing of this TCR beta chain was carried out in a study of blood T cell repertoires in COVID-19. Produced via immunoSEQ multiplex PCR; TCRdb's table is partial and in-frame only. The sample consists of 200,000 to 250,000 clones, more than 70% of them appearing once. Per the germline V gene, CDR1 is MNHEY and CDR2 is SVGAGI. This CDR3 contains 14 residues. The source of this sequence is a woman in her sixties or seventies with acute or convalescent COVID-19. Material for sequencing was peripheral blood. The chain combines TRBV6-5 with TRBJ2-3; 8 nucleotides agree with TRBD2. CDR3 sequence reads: CASSGLGRTDTQYF. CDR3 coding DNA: TGTGCTTCCTCGGGACTAGGGCGCACAGATACGCAGTATTTT.